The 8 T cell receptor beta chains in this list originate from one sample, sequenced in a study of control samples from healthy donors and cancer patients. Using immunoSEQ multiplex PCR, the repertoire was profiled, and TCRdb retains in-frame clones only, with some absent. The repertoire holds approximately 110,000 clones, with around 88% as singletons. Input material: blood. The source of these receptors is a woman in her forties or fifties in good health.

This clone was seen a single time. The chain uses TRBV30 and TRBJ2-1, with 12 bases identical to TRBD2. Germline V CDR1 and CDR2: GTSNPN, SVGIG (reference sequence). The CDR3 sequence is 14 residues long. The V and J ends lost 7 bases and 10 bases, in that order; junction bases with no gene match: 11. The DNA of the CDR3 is TGTGCCTCCTCTAGCGGGGGGGCGTTTGGGGAGCAGTTCTTC. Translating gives CASSSGGAFGEQFF.

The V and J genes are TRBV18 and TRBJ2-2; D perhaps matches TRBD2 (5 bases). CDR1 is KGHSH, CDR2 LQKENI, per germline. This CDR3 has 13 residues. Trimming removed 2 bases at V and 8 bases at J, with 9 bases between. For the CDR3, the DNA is TGTGCCAGCTCACCAGGGGAGAGTGGGGAGCTGTTTTTT. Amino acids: CASSPGESGELFF.

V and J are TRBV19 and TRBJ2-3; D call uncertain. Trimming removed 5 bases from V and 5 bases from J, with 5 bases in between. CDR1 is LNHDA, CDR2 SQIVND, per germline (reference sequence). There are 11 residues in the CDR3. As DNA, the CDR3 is TGTGCCAGTAGTTGGGGAGATACGCAGTATTTT. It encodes CASSWGDTQYF. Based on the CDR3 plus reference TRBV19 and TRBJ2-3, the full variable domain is DGGITQSPKYLFRKEGQNVTLSCEQNLNHDAMYWYRQDPGQGLRLIYYSQIVNDFQKGDIAEGYSVSREKKESFPLTVTSAQKNPTAFYLCASSWGDTQYFGPGTRLTVL.

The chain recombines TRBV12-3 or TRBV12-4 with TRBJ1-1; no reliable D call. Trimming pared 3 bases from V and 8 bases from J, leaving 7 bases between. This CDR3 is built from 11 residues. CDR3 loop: CASSFTVEAFF. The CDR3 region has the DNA TGTGCCAGCAGTTTCACAGTCGAAGCTTTCTTT.

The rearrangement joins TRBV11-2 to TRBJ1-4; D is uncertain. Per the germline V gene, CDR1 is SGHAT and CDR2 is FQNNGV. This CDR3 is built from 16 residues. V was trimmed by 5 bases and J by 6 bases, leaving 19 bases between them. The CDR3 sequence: CASSHYEGPNDEKLFF. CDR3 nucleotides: TGTGCCAGCAGCCACTACGAAGGGCCCAACGATGAAAAACTGTTTTTT. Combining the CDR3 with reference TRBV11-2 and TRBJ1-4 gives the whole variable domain EAGVAQSPRYKIIEKRQSVAFWCNPISGHATLYWYQQILGQGPKLLIQFQNNGVVDDSQLPKDRFSAERLKGVDSTLKIQPAKLEDSAVYLCASSHYEGPNDEKLFFGSGTQLSVL.

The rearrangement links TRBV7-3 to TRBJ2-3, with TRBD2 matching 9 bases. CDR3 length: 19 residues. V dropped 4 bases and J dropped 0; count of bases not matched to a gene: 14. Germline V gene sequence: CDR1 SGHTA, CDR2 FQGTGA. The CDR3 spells CASSSGLARGYLSTDTQYF. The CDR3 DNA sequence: TGTGCCAGCAGCTCCGGACTAGCGCGCGGCTACCTAAGCACAGATACGCAGTATTTT.

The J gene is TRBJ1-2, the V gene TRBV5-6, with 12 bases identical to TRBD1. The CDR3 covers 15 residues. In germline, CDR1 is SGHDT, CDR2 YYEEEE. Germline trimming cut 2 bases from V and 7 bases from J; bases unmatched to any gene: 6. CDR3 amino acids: CASSFPGQGASGYTF. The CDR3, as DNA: TGTGCCAGCAGCTTCCCGGGACAGGGGGCGTCTGGCTACACCTTC. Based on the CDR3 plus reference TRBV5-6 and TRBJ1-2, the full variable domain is DAGVTQSPTHLIKTRGQQVTLRCSPKSGHDTVSWYQQALGQGPQFIFQYYEEEERQRGNFPDRFSGHQFPNYSSELNVNALLLGDSALYLCASSFPGQGASGYTFGSGTRLTVV.

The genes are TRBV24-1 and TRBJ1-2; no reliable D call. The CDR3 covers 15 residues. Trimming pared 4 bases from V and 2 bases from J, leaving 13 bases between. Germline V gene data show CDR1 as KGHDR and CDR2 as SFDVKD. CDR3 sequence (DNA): TGTGCCACCAGTGACCCATTGGACGGGAACTATGGCTACACCTTC. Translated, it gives CATSDPLDGNYGYTF.